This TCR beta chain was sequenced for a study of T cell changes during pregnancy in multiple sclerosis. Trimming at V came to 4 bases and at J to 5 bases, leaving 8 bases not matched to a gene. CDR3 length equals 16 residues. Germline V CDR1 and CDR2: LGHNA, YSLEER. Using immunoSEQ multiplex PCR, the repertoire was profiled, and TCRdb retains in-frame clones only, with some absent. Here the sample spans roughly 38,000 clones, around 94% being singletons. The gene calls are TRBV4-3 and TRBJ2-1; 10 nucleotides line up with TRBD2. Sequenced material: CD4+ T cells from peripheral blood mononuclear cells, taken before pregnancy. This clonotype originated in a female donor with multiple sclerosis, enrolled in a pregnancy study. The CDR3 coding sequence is TGCGCCAGCAGCCGCCTACTAGCGGGAACCCACAATGAGCAGTTCTTC. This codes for CASSRLLAGTHNEQFF.